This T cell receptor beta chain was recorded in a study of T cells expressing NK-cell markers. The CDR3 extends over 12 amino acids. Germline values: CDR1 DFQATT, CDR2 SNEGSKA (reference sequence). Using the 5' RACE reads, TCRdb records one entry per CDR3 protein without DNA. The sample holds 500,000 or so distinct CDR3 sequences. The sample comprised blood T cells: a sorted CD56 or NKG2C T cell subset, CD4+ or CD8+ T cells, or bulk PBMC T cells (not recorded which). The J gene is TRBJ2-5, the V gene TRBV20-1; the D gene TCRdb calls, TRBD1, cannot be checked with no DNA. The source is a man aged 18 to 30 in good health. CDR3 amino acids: CSGGAAILSQYF.